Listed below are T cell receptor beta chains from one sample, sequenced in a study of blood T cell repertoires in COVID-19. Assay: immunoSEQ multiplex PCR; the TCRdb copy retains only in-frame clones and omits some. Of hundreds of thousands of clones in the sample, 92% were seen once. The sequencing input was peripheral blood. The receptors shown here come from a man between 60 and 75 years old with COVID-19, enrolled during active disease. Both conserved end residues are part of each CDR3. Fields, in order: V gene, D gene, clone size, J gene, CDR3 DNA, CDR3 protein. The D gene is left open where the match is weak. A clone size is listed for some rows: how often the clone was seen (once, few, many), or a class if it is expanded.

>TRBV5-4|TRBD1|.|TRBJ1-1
TGTGCCAGCAGCTCGGGACAGGGGAACACTGAAGCTTTCTTT
CASSSGQGNTEAFF
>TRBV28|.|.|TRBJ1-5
TGTGCCAGCAGTTCCCGGCAGCCCCAGCATTTT
CASSSRQPQHF
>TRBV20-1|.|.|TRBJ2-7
TGCAGTGCTGGGAGCTTCTACGAGCAGTACTTC
CSAGSFYEQYF
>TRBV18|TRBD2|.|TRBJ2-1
TGTGCCAGCTCCTGGGGACTAGCGGGGTCCTACAATGAGCAGTTCTTC
CASSWGLAGSYNEQFF
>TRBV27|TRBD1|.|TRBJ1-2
TGTGCCAGCGGAAGGGACAGCTTTAACTATGGCTACACCTTC
CASGRDSFNYGYTF
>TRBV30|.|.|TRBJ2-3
TGTGCCTGGAGTAGCACGGGAGCGAGCACAGATACGCAGTATTTT
CAWSSTGASTDTQYF
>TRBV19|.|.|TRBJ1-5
TGTGCCAGTAGTAGGCTGGCAAGGGGTTTTAGCAATCAGCCCCAGCATTTT
CASSRLARGFSNQPQHF
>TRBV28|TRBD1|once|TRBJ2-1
TGTGCCAGCAGTTTCCCCCAGGGGGCCACCAATGAGCAGTTCTTC
CASSFPQGATNEQFF
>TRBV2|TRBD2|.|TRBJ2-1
TGTGCCAGCAGTGTATGGCTAGCGGGAAGGGTCGGGCAGTTCTTC
CASSVWLAGRVGQFF
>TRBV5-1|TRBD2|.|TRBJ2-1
TGCGCCAGCAGCTTAGTTAGCGGGGGGGTAAACTACAATGAGCAGTTCTTC
CASSLVSGGVNYNEQFF
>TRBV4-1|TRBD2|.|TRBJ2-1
TGCGCCAGCAGCCAAGATCGGCTAGCGGGAGGGAGGGATGAGCAGTTCTTC
CASSQDRLAGGRDEQFF
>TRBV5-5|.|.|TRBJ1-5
TGTGCCAGCAGCTTGCATGGGGAGAATCAGCCCCAGCATTTT
CASSLHGENQPQHF
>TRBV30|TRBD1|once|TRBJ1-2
TGTGCCCTTGGGACAGGCAGAAACTATGGCTACACCTTC
CALGTGRNYGYTF
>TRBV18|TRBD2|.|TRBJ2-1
TGTGCCAGCTCGAAGGGCCTAGCGGGGGGAAATGAGCAGTTCTTC
CASSKGLAGGNEQFF
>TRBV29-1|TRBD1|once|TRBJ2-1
TGCAGCGTTAAATCTAACCGGGACAGGTTACACAATGAGCAGTTCTTC
CSVKSNRDRLHNEQFF
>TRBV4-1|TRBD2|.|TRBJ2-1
TGCGCCAGCAGCCGGGGAACTAGCGGGGATCTCAATGAGCAGTTCTTC
CASSRGTSGDLNEQFF
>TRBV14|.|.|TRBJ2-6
TGTGCCAGCGCACGATTGGACAACTCTGGGGCCAACGTCCTGACTTTC
CASARLDNSGANVLTF
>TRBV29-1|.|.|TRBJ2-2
TGCAGCGTTGAGGGCAGGTTAACCGGGGAGCTGTTTTTT
CSVEGRLTGELFF
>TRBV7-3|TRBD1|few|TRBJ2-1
TGTGCCAGCAGCTTAACCCCACAGGGGGCAGTCAATGAGCAGTTCTTC
CASSLTPQGAVNEQFF
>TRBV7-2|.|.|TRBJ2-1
TGTGCCAGCAGCTCGGGGACTTCTAGCTCCTACAATGAGCAGTTCTTC
CASSSGTSSSYNEQFF
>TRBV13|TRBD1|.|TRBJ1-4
TGTGCCAGCAGCCTCAGGACAGGTGGAACTGAAAAACTGTTTTTT
CASSLRTGGTEKLFF
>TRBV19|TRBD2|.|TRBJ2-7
TGTGCCAGTAGTCCGGGGGGTTCCTACGAGCAGTACTTC
CASSPGGSYEQYF
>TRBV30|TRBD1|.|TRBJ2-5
TGTGCCTGGAGTCCCGACAGGGGTAGGGAGACCCAGTACTTC
CAWSPDRGRETQYF
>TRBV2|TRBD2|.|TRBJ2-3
TGTGCCAGCAGTGAGACTAGCAGGGTGACAGATACGCAGTATTTT
CASSETSRVTDTQYF
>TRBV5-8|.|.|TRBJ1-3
TGTGCCAGCAGCCTGGGGGGGCCCTCTGGAAACACCATATATTTT
CASSLGGPSGNTIYF
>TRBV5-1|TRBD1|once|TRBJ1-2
TGCGCCAGCAGGGACACAGGGGGCACCTATGGCTACACCTTC
CASRDTGGTYGYTF
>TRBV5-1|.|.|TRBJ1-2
TGCGCCAGCAGCTTCTTTGACAGTAACTATGGCTACACCTTC
CASSFFDSNYGYTF
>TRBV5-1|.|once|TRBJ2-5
TGCGCCAGCACCCTGAGGTCCCGGACAGTACAAGAGACCCAGTACTTC
CASTLRSRTVQETQYF
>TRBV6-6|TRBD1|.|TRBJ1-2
TGTGCCAGCAGCCGCGGACAGGGCAGGGGCTACACCTTC
CASSRGQGRGYTF
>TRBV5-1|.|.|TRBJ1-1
TGCGCCAGCAGCTTGGTACAGGGGAACACTGAAGCTTTCTTT
CASSLVQGNTEAFF
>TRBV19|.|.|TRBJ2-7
TGTGCCAGCAGTACCGCCGGGACACCACAGTACGAGCAGTACTTC
CASSTAGTPQYEQYF
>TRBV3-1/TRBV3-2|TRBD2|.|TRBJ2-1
TGTGCCAGCAGCCAAGGCATCCTCCTAGCGGGAGGCAATGAGCAGTTCTTC
CASSQGILLAGGNEQFF
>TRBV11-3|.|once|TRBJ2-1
TGTGCCAGCAGCTTATTGGGACAAACGTACAATGAGCAGTTCTTC
CASSLLGQTYNEQFF
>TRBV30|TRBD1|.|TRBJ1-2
TGTGCCTGGAGACAACCCACCGGGACAGCTAACTATGGCTACACCTTC
CAWRQPTGTANYGYTF
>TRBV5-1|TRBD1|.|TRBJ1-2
TGCGCCAGCAGCCCAGGGGACAGTAACTATGGCTACACCTTC
CASSPGDSNYGYTF
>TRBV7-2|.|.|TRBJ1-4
TGTGCCAGCAGCTTAACGAGGATAGCAACTAATGAAAAACTGTTTTTT
CASSLTRIATNEKLFF
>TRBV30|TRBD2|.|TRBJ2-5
TGTGCCTTAAAGGGAGGGCCAGAGACCCAGTACTTC
CALKGGPETQYF
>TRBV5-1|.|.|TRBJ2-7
TGCGCCAGCAGCCCCCTAAGAGGGCCGTCCTACGAGCAGTACTTC
CASSPLRGPSYEQYF
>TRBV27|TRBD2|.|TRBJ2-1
TGTGCCAGCAGTCCCCACTCCGGGGGGAACTCCTACAATGAGCAGTTCTTC
CASSPHSGGNSYNEQFF
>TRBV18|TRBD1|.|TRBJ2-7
TGTGCCAGTCGGAGGACAGGGGCGGACTACGAGCAGTACTTC
CASRRTGADYEQYF
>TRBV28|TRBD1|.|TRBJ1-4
TGTGCCAGCTTTGAACCGGGACAGAAAAAACTGTTTTTT
CASFEPGQKKLFF
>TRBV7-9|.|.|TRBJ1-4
TGTGCCAGCACCTTCGGGGTCCCTAATGAAAAACTGTTTTTT
CASTFGVPNEKLFF
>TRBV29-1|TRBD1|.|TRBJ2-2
TGCAGCGTTAGGAGATTGACAGGGGATGTAGGCGGGGAGCTGTTTTTT
CSVRRLTGDVGGELFF
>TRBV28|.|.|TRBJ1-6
TGTGCCAGCAGTTTTACAGATAATTCACCCCTCCACTTT
CASSFTDNSPLHF
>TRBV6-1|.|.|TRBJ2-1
TGTGCCAGCAGTGAATTTAACCTTCCCAGCAATGAGCAGTTCTTC
CASSEFNLPSNEQFF
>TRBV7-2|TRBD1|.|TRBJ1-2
TGTGCCAGCAGCCTTGATTCTGGGACAGACTATGGCTACACCTTC
CASSLDSGTDYGYTF
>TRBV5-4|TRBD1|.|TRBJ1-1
TGTGCCAGCAGCCCACCAGGGGACAGAACTTTGAACACTGAAGCTTTCTTT
CASSPPGDRTLNTEAFF
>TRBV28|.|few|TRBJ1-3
TGTGCCAGCAGTTTGTCAGGGGCCCGCTCTGGAAACACCATATATTTT
CASSLSGARSGNTIYF
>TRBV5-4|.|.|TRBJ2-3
TGTGCCAGCAGCTTGGGTGGGAGTACTGGCACAGATACGCAGTATTTT
CASSLGGSTGTDTQYF